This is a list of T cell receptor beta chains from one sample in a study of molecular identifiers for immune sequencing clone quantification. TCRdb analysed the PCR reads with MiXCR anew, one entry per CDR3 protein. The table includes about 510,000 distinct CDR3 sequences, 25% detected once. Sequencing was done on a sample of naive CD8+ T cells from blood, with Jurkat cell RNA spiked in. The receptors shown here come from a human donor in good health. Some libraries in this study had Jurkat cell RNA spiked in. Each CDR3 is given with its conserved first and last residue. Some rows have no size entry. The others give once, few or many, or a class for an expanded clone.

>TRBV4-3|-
CASSPLAGGFQETQYF
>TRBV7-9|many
CASSFHPDRGGTEAFF
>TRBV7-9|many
CASSFPPPPNTGELFF
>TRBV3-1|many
CASSQEWQAVAQYF
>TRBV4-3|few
CASSRGHGQRNSPLHF
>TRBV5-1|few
CASSIGTGDHRSTNEKLFF
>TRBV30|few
CAWSVPFLVPDTQYF
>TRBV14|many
CASSRVTSGRETQYF
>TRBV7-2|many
CAAGIATDTQYF
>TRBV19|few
CASSITERGNEQFF
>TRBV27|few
CASSLSMADEQYF
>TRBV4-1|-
CASSPFEGGGRETQYF